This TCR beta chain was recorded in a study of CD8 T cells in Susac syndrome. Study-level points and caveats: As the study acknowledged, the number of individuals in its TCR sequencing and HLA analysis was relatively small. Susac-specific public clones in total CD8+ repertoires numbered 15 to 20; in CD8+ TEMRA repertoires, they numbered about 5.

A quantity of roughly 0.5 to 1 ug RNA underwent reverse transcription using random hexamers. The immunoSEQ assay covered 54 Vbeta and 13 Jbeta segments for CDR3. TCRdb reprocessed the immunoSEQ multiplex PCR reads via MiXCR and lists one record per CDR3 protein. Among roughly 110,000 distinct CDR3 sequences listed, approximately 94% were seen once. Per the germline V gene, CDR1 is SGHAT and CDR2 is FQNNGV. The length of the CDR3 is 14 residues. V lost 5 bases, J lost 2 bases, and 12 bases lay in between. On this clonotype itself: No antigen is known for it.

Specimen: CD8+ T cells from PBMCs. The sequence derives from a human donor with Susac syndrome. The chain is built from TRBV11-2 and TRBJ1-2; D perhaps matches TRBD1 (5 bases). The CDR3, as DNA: TGTGCCAGCAGCGCGGGGACGGCGAACTATGGCTACACCTTC. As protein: CASSAGTANYGYTF.